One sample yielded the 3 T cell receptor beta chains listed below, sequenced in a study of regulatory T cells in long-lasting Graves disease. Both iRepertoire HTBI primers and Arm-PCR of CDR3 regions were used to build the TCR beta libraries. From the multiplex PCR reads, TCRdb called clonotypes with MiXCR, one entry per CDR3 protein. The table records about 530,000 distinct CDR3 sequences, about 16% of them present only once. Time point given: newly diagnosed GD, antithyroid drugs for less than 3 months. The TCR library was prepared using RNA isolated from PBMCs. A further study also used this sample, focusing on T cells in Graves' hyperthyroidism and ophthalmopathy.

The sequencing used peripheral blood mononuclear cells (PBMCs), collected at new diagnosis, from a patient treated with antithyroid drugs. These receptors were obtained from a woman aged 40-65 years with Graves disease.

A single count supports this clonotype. This chain's CDR3 is CASSPGTSGLRWDEQFF. The CDR3 nucleotides read TGTGCCAGCAGCCCGGGGACTAGCGGCCTCCGGTGGGATGAGCAGTTCTTC. This rearrangement joins TRBV12-3 or TRBV12-4 to TRBJ2-1; 11 nucleotides match TRBD2. CDR3 length: 17 residues. J lost 8 bases, V lost 6 bases, and 15 bases had no gene match.

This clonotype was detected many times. The CDR3 DNA reads TGTGCCAGCAGCCCTGGACAGTGGGCAGATACGCAGTATTTT. Translating it yields CASSPGQWADTQYF. The J gene is TRBJ2-3, the V gene TRBV6-1; D possibly corresponds to TRBD1 (6 bases). V was pared by 6 bases and J by 4 bases, with 14 bases between. Germline V CDR1 and CDR2: MNHNS, SASEGT. The length of the CDR3 is 14 residues.

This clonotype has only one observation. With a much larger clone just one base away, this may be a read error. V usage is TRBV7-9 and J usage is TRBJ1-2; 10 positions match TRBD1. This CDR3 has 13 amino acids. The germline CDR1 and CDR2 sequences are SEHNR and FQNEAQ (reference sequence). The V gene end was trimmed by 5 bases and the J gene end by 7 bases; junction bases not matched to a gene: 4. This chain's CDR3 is CASSQTGGFGYTF. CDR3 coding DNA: TGTGCCAGCAGCCAGACAGGGGGCTTTGGCTACACCTTC.